This entry is about one T cell receptor beta chain. Its antigen remains unknown. The length of the CDR3 is 18 residues. Germline loops: CDR1 SGHDT, CDR2 YYEEEE. V dropped 1 base and J dropped 0 bases, with 14 bases sitting between them. Clones were read by immunoSEQ multiplex PCR, and TCRdb kept only the in-frame ones, dropping some. The table includes approximately 620,000 clones, around 97% detected once. The data belong to a study of shared clonotypes between healthy human individuals. General study findings and limits: Across several donors, naive CD4 shared 5% to 6%, naive CD8 about 3.2%, memory CD4 more than 2%, memory CD8 0.4%. Enrolling few donors narrowed the genetic and exposure-history diversity that was represented. Relative to memory subsets, naive subsets generally showed larger estimated richness.

This TCR was sampled from a young woman in good health. The chain links TRBV5-6 to TRBJ2-6; a weak D match, TRBD1 (5 bases). The source material was naive CD4+ T cells sorted from blood. Subset here: CD45RA+ positively selected. The CDR3 sequence is CASSLRTISVSGANVLTF. CDR3 coding DNA: TGTGCCAGCAGCTTGCGGACAATCTCCGTCTCTGGGGCCAACGTCCTGACTTTC.